The entry below describes one TCR beta chain. The sample originates from a study of blood T cell repertoires in COVID-19. Sequenced by immunoSEQ multiplex PCR; TCRdb stores in-frame clones only, minus some. The sample gives under 150,000 clones, roughly 85% of which show up once; around 6% is in the top ten. V shed 7 bases, J shed 5 bases, and the junction held 15 bases outside the gene matches. Germline V gives CDR1 SGHTS, CDR2 YDEGEE. The CDR3 consists of 16 residues. The sequenced sample consisted of peripheral blood. The source is a woman aged 60-75 years with COVID-19, enrolled during active disease. The chain has TRBV5-8 and TRBJ1-1, with 9 bases that match TRBD1. The CDR3 spells CASGGVRDRVKTEAFF. CDR3 sequence (DNA): TGTGCCAGCGGGGGGGTTCGGGACAGGGTAAAAACTGAAGCTTTCTTT.